What follows are 14 T cell receptor beta chains derived from one specimen sequenced in a study of blood T cell repertoires in COVID-19. Libraries were prepared by immunoSEQ multiplex PCR; TCRdb keeps only in-frame clonotypes and omits some of them. The sample has around 160,000 clones, around 82% seen once; the top ten hold over 10%. The specimen sequenced was peripheral blood. Receptor source: a man aged 55 to 70 with active or convalescent COVID-19.

This chain connects TRBV19 to TRBJ2-2, with no clear D. Trimming pared 8 bases from V and 4 bases from J, leaving 14 bases between. The CDR3 is made up of 14 amino acids. Germline V CDR1 and CDR2: LNHDA, SQIVND (reference sequence). The CDR3 bases are TGTGCCAGTCAAAGAGGCTTTTTCACCGGGGAGCTGTTTTTT. It translates to CASQRGFFTGELFF.

V usage is TRBV5-4 and J usage is TRBJ2-3; maybe TRBD2 (5 bases). V gave up 1 base and J gave up 2 bases, with 8 bases separating them. The CDR3 totals 14 residues. In germline, CDR1 is SGHNT, CDR2 YYREEE (reference sequence). The CDR3 is CASSLRETTDTQYF. CDR3 nucleotide sequence: TGTGCCAGCAGCTTGAGGGAGACCACAGATACGCAGTATTTT.

This rearrangement joins TRBV7-9 to TRBJ2-5; D possibly corresponds to TRBD1 (6 bases). Germline V gene data show CDR1 as SEHNR and CDR2 as FQNEAQ (reference sequence). Deletions cut 3 bases from V and 5 bases from J, with 13 bases between. CDR3 length: 14 amino acids. The CDR3 sequence: CASSLVGARETQYF. The CDR3 nucleotides are TGTGCCAGCAGCTTGGTGGGGGCAAGGGAGACCCAGTACTTC.

The chain joins TRBV11-3 to TRBJ2-5; D possibly corresponds to TRBD2 (6 bases). Germline V gives CDR1 SGHNT, CDR2 YENEEA. The ends were cut back, 6 bases at V and 0 bases at J, with 8 bases in the middle. The CDR3 totals 13 residues. CDR3 sequence: CASSREYQETQYF. CDR3 coding DNA: TGTGCCAGCAGTCGGGAGTACCAAGAGACCCAGTACTTC. The full variable domain, rest sourced from reference TRBV11-3 and TRBJ2-5, is EAGVVQSPRYKIIEKKQPVAFWCNPISGHNTLYWYLQNLGQGPELLIRYENEEAVDDSQLPKDRFSAERLKGVDSTLKIQPAELGDSAVYLCASSREYQETQYFGPGTRLLVL.

This chain connects TRBV19 to TRBJ2-2; D remains ambiguous. Germline V gene sequence: CDR1 LNHDA, CDR2 SQIVND (reference sequence). The V end lost 0 bases, the J end lost 8 bases, and 7 bases lay between the germline ends. The CDR3 has 13 residues. The CDR3 protein is CASSIDRRGELFF. The CDR3 DNA reads TGTGCCAGTAGTATAGATCGGCGGGGGGAGCTGTTTTTT. The entire variable domain, with the rest obtained from reference TRBV19 and TRBJ2-2, is as follows: DGGITQSPKYLFRKEGQNVTLSCEQNLNHDAMYWYRQDPGQGLRLIYYSQIVNDFQKGDIAEGYSVSREKKESFPLTVTSAQKNPTAFYLCASSIDRRGELFFGEGSRLTVL.

This clone has just a few counts. CDR3 amino acids: CASSKSTGGTGELFF. The CDR3 coding sequence is TGTGCCAGCAGTAAATCTACAGGGGGCACCGGGGAGCTGTTTTTT. The V gene is TRBV6-2 or TRBV6-3, the J gene TRBJ2-2; TRBD1 matches at 8 bases. In germline, CDR1 is MNHEY, CDR2 SVGEGT. The CDR3 has 15 amino acids. V gave up 5 bases and J gave up 4 bases; unmatched junction bases: 6.

This clone has a single count. The V gene is TRBV5-6, the J gene TRBJ2-7, with 9 bases fitting TRBD1. Trimming cost V 4 bases and J 3 bases; bases outside gene matches: 8. The CDR3 is made up of 15 amino acids. Germline values: CDR1 SGHDT, CDR2 YYEEEE. DNA of the CDR3: TGTGCCAGCAGCCTACCCGGGACAGGGTTCTACGAGCAGTACTTC. Protein: CASSLPGTGFYEQYF.

This clone has a single count. The V and J genes are TRBV9 and TRBJ1-4; D gene ambiguous. This CDR3 has 15 amino acids. CDR1 is SGDLS, CDR2 YYNGEE, per germline. V lost 1 base to trimming and J lost 0 bases, with 7 bases between them. CDR3 amino acids: CASSVLGATNEKLFF. CDR3 coding DNA: TGTGCCAGCAGCGTACTCGGTGCAACTAATGAAAAACTGTTTTTT. The complete variable domain, with remaining parts taken from reference TRBV9 and TRBJ1-4, reads DSGVTQTPKHLITATGQRVTLRCSPRSGDLSVYWYQQSLDQGLQFLIQYYNGEERAKGNILERFSAQQFPDLHSELNLSSLELGDSALYFCASSVLGATNEKLFFGSGTQLSVL.

The genes are TRBV2 and TRBJ1-5; D uncertain. This CDR3 contains 14 residues. The germline V gene has CDR1 SNHLY and CDR2 FYNNEI. Between the trimmed V and J ends, which lost 8 bases and 7 bases, there was a span of 18 bases. The CDR3 DNA reads TGTGCCAGCCGCAAAGGCGGGGTTGGGCAGCCCCAGCATTTT. Its protein product is CASRKGGVGQPQHF. Full variable domain (outside the CDR3, taken from reference TRBV2 and TRBJ1-5): EPEVTQTPSHQVTQMGQEVILRCVPISNHLYFYWYRQILGQKVEFLVSFYNNEISEKSEIFDDQFSVERPDGSNFTLKIRSTKLEDSAMYFCASRKGGVGQPQHFGDGTRLSIL.

This sequence joins TRBV3-1 (or the pseudogene TRBV3-2) and TRBJ1-5, with 11 nucleotides matching TRBD1. Germline CDR1 is LGHDT and CDR2 is YNNKEL (reference sequence). Trimming at V came to 1 base and at J to 7 bases, leaving 12 bases not matched to a gene. This CDR3 spans 18 amino acids. The DNA for the CDR3 is TGTGCCAGCAGCCAAGGGACCCCCGGGACAGGGGGGGAGCAGCCCCAGCATTTT. Protein sequence: CASSQGTPGTGGEQPQHF.

V and J are TRBV5-1 and TRBJ2-5, with TRBD1 matching 8 bases. With V trimmed by 6 bases and J by 0 bases, 7 bases remained unmatched. CDR1 and CDR2 (germline): SGHRS, YFSETQ. The CDR3 sequence is 15 residues long. In DNA, the CDR3 is TGCGCCAGCACCAGGACAGGGCATTACCAAGAGACCCAGTACTTC. It encodes CASTRTGHYQETQYF.

The V call is TRBV7-8, the J call TRBJ2-2, with TRBD2 matching 14 bases. J was trimmed by 4 bases and V by 4 bases; bases with no gene match: 8. The CDR3 consists of 18 residues. Germline V CDR1 and CDR2: SGHVS, FQNEAQ. Here the CDR3 DNA reads TGTGCCAGCAGCTCGGGACTAGCGGGAGAGGTGATCACCGGGGAGCTGTTTTTT. Translated, it gives CASSSGLAGEVITGELFF.

The chain joins TRBV18 to TRBJ1-1, with D maybe TRBD1 (5 bases). The V gene's germline CDR1 is KGHSH and CDR2 LQKENI. V shed 5 bases and J shed 1 base, with 11 bases lying between them. The CDR3 is made up of 14 amino acids. As DNA, the CDR3 is TGTGCCAGCTCATTTGGGGCCGCGAACACTGAAGCTTTCTTT. Its translation is CASSFGAANTEAFF. The whole variable domain, remainder taken from reference TRBV18 and TRBJ1-1, is NAGVMQNPRHLVRRRGQEARLRCSPMKGHSHVYWYRQLPEEGLKFMVYLQKENIIDESGMPKERFSAEFPKEGPSILRIQQVVRGDSAAYFCASSFGAANTEAFFGQGTRLTVV.

The V and J genes are TRBV3-1 (or the pseudogene TRBV3-2) and TRBJ1-5, with a possible D match to TRBD1 (6 bases). Looked up from germline, CDR1 is LGHDT and CDR2 is YNNKEL (reference sequence). This CDR3 contains 15 residues. Trimming removed 0 bases at V and 6 bases at J, with 12 bases between. The CDR3 bases are TGTGCCAGCAGCCAAGATACGACAGGCAGTCAGCCCCAGCATTTT. Protein sequence: CASSQDTTGSQPQHF.